This T cell receptor beta chain was profiled in a study of T cell responses to AZD1222 COVID-19 vaccine. Study-level results: The study found Spike-specific TCR breadth and depth rose after two AZD1222 doses. The donors showed a predominance of white British ancestry and of females, with possible underestimation of clonal diversity.

V shed 2 bases, J shed 7 bases, and the junction held 9 bases outside the gene matches. The CDR3 has 15 amino acids. Germline CDR1 SGHTA, CDR2 FQGNSA. Measured with immunoSEQ multiplex PCR; TCRdb has only the in-frame clones, and not every one. The table has over 55,000 clones, roughly 80% seen once. Concerning this clone itself: Its cognate antigen is unknown.

J is TRBJ1-2 and V is TRBV7-2; 8 bases match TRBD1. The input for sequencing was peripheral blood, taken 28 days after the second AZD1222 dose. This sequence was found in an adult who received the AZD1222 COVID-19 vaccine. The CDR3 region is CASSLSQGASRGYTF. In nucleotides, the CDR3 is TGTGCCAGCAGCTTATCCCAGGGGGCGTCGCGTGGCTACACCTTC.